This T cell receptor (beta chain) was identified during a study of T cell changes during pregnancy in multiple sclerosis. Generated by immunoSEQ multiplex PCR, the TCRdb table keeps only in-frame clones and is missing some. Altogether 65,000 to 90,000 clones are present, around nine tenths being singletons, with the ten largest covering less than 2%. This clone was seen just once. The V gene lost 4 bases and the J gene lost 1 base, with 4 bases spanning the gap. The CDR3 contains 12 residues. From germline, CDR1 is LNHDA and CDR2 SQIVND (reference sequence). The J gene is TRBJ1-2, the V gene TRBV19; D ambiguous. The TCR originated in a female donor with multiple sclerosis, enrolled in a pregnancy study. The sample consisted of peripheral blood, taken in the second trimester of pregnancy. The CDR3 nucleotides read TGTGCCAGTAGTAATTATAACTATGGCTACACCTTC. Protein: CASSNYNYGYTF. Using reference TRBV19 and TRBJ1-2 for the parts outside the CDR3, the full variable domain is DGGITQSPKYLFRKEGQNVTLSCEQNLNHDAMYWYRQDPGQGLRLIYYSQIVNDFQKGDIAEGYSVSREKKESFPLTVTSAQKNPTAFYLCASSNYNYGYTFGSGTRLTVV.